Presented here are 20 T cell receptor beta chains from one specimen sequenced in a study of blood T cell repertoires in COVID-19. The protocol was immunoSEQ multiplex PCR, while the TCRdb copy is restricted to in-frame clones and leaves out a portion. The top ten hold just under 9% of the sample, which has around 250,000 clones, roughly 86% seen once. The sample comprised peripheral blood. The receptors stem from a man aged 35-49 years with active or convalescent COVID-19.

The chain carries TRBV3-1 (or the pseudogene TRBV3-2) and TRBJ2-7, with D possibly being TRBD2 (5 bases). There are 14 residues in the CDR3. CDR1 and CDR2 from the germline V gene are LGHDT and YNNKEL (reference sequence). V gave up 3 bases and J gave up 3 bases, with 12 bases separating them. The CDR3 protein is CASSHASGGYEQYF. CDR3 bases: TGTGCCAGCAGCCATGCCTCAGGAGGCTACGAGCAGTACTTC.

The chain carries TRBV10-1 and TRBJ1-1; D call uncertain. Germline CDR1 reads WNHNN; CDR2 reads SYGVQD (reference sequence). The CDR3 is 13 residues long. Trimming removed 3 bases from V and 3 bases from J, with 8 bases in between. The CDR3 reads CASSDEVDTEAFF. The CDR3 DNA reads TGCGCCAGCAGTGACGAGGTTGACACTGAAGCTTTCTTT.

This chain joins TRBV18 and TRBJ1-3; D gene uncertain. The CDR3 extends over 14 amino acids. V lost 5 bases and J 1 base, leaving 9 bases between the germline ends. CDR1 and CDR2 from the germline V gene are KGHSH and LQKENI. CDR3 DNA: TGTGCCAGCTCATGGCCAGGATCTGGAAACACCATATATTTT. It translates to CASSWPGSGNTIYF.

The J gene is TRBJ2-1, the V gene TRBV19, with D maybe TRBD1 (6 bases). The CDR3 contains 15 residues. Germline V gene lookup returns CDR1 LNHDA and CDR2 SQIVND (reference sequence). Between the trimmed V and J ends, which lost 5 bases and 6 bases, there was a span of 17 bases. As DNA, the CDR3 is TGTGCCAGTAGTCCTACAGGGAGAGGAGTCAATGAGCAGTTCTTC. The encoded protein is CASSPTGRGVNEQFF.

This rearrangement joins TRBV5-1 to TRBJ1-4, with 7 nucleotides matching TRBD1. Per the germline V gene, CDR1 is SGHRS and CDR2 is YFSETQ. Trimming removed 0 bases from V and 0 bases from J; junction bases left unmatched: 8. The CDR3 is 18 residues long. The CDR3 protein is CASSLGGTATATNEKLFF. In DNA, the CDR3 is TGCGCCAGCAGCTTGGGTGGGACAGCCACAGCAACTAATGAAAAACTGTTTTTT.

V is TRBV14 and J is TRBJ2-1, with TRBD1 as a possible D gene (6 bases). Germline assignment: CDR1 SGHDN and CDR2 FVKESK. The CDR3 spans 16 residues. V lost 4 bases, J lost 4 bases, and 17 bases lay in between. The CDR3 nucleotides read TGTGCCAGCAGCCCCACAAAAGTCGGGACATACAATGAGCAGTTCTTC. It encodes CASSPTKVGTYNEQFF.

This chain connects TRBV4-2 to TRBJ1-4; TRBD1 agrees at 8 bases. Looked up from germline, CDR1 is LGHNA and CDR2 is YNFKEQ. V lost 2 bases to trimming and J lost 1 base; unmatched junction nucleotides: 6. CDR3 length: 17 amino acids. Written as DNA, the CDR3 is TGTGCCAGCAGCCAAACTGACAGGGGCGGAACTAATGAAAAACTGTTTTTT. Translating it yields CASSQTDRGGTNEKLFF.

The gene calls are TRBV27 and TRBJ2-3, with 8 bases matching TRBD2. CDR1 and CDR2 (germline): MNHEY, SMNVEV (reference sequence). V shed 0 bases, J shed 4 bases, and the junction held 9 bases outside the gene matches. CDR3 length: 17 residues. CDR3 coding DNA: TGTGCCAGCAGTTTATCGATGGCTAGCGGGCTCCCAGATACGCAGTATTTT. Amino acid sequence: CASSLSMASGLPDTQYF.

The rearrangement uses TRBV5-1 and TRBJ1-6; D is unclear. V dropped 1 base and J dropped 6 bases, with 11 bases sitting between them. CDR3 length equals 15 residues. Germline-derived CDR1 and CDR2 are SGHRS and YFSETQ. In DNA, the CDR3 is TGCGCCAGCAGCTTGTCCGAACAGTCTAATTCACCCCTCCACTTT. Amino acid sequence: CASSLSEQSNSPLHF.

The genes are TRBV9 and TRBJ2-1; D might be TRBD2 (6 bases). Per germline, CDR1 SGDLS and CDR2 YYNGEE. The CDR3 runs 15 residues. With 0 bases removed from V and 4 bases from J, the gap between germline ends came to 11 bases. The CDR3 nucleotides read TGTGCCAGCAGCGTAGTGAGCGGGCCGTACAATGAGCAGTTCTTC. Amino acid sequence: CASSVVSGPYNEQFF.

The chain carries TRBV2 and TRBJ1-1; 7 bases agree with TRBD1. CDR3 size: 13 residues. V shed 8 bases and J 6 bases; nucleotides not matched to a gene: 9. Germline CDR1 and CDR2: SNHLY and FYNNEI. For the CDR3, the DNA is TGTGCCAGCCCCCAGACAGGGACGGCTGAAGCTTTCTTT. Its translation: CASPQTGTAEAFF.

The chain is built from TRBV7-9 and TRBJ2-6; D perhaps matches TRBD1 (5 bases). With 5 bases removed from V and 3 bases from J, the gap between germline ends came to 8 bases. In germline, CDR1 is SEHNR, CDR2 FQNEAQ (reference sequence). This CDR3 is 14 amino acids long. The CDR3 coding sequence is TGTGCCAGCAGCCCCAGGGTTGGGGCCAACGTCCTGACTTTC. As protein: CASSPRVGANVLTF. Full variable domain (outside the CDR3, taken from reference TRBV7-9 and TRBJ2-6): DTGVSQNPRHKITKRGQNVTFRCDPISEHNRLYWYRQTLGQGPEFLTYFQNEAQLEKSRLLSDRFSAERPKGSFSTLEIQRTEQGDSAMYLCASSPRVGANVLTFGAGSRLTVL.

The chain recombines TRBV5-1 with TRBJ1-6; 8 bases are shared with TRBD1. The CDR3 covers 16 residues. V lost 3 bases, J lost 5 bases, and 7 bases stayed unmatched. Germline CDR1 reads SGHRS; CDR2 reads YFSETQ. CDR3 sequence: CASSSGQGADNSPLHF. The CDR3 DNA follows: TGCGCCAGCAGCTCCGGTCAGGGGGCTGATAATTCACCCCTCCACTTT.

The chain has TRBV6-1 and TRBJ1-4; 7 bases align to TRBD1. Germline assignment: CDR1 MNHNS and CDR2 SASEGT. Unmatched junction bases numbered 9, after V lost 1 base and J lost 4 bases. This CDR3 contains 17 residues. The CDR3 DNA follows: TGTGCCAGCAGTGAAGAAGGATTGACAGGGTATAATGAAAAACTGTTTTTT. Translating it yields CASSEEGLTGYNEKLFF.

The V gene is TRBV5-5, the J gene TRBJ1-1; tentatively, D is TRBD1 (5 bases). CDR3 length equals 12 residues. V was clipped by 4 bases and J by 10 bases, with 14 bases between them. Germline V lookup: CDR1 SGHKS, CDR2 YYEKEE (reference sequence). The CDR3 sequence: CASSGRTSRAFF. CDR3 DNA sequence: TGTGCCAGCAGCGGAAGGACATCTCGAGCTTTCTTT.

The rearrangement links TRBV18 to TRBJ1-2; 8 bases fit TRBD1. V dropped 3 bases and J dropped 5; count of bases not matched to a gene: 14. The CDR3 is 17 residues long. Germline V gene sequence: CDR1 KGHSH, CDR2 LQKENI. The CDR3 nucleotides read TGTGCCAGCTCACCCTCTACCGGGACAGGTCAGGGATATGGCTACACCTTC. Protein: CASSPSTGTGQGYGYTF.

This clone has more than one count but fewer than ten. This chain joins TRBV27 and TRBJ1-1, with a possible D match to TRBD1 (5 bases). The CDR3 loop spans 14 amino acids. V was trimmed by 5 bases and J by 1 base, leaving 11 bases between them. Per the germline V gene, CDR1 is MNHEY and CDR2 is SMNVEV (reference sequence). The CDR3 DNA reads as TGTGCCAGCAGTCCACAGGTAGCGAACACTGAAGCTTTCTTT. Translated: CASSPQVANTEAFF.

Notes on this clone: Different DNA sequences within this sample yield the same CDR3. The CDR3 nucleotides are TGTGCCAGCTCACCAAAGGCCCCAGGGGGTGACAACGAGCAGTACTTC. Encoded protein: CASSPKAPGGDNEQYF. The chain carries TRBV18 and TRBJ2-7, with 7 bases identical to TRBD1. CDR1 and CDR2 from the germline V gene are KGHSH and LQKENI. V trimming: 2 bases; J trimming: 5 bases; junction bases outside the gene matches: 12. The CDR3 is made up of 16 amino acids.

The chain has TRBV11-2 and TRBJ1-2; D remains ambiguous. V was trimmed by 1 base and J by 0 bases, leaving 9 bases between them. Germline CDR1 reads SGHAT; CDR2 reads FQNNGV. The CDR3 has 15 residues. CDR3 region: CASSLGTGSNYGYTF. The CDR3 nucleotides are TGTGCCAGCAGCTTAGGCACCGGTTCTAACTATGGCTACACCTTC.

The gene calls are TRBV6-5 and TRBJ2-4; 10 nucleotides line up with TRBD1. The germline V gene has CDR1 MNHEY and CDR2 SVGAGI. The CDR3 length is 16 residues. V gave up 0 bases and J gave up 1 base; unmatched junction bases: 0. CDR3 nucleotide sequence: TGTGCCAGCAGTTACTCGGGACAGGGGGCCAAAAACATTCAGTACTTC. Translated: CASSYSGQGAKNIQYF.